These 3 T cell receptor beta chains share one sample of origin, sequenced in a study of cytomegalovirus exposure and HLA in healthy donors. Primers for the PCR totalled 60 Vbeta and 13 Jbeta. TCRdb's table, derived via immunoSEQ multiplex PCR, lists solely in-frame clones and lacks some. Among 45,000 to 70,000 clones listed, 80% to 85% were seen once. Sequencing was done on a sample of PBMCs. The receptor source for this set is a man younger than 40 in good health and CMV-seronegative.

This rearrangement joins TRBV5-1 to TRBJ2-1, with 12 bases that match TRBD2. Per the germline V gene, CDR1 is SGHRS and CDR2 is YFSETQ. J lost 9 bases, V lost 0 bases, and 7 bases had no gene match. This CDR3 spans 16 amino acids. The chain's CDR3 is CASSLASLAGGSEQFF. CDR3 in DNA: TGCGCCAGCAGCTTGGCCAGTCTAGCGGGAGGGAGTGAGCAGTTCTTC.

The chain combines TRBV7-3 with TRBJ1-1; 7 bases align to TRBD1. This CDR3 is 14 amino acids long. The J segment lost 4 bases and the V segment lost 4 bases, leaving 6 bases of the junction unmatched. Per the germline V gene, CDR1 is SGHTA and CDR2 is FQGTGA. This CDR3 reads CASSSVGGGTEAFF. The CDR3 DNA reads as TGTGCCAGCAGCTCCGTAGGGGGCGGCACTGAAGCTTTCTTT.

Comments on this clone: The sample holds other DNA sequences that translate to the same CDR3. This sequence joins TRBV28 and TRBJ1-2, with 8 bases matching TRBD1. The CDR3 runs 14 residues. With V trimmed by 4 bases and J by 4 bases, 5 bases remained unmatched. Germline V lookup: CDR1 MDHEN, CDR2 SYDVKM. CDR3 in DNA: TGTGCCAGCAGTTCCGGACAGGGAGGCTATGGCTACACCTTC. This encodes CASSSGQGGYGYTF.